Listed below are T cell receptor beta chains from one sample, sequenced in a study of T cell responses to AZD1222 COVID-19 vaccine. The data were produced by immunoSEQ multiplex PCR, yet TCRdb's version contains in-frame clones alone and is incomplete. The data show 100,000 to 150,000 clones, about 88% seen once. The sample in question was peripheral blood, obtained on day 0 of AZD1222 vaccination. The receptor set was obtained from an adult in good health. The CDR3 runs from the conserved cysteine through the conserved F or W. The D gene is left open where the match is weak. Only some rows state a clone size, as once, few, many or a class for expanded clones.

DNA	CDR3	size	J	V	D
TGTGCCAGCAGCTTAGGCAGGGCCCGCGAGCAGTACTTC	CASSLGRAREQYF	.	TRBJ2-7	TRBV11-1	.
TGTGCCAGCAGCCCTTCGGGTTTTGGAAACACCATATATTTT	CASSPSGFGNTIYF	.	TRBJ1-3	TRBV7-2	.
TGTGCCAGCAGACCGGGCCCACGGAGCAATCAGCCCCAGCATTTT	CASRPGPRSNQPQHF	.	TRBJ1-5	TRBV6-4	.
TGTGCCAGTAGTTCGCTGATCGTACAGCCCCAGCATTTT	CASSSLIVQPQHF	.	TRBJ1-5	TRBV19	.
TGTGCCAGCAGCCGGGCGGGTTACGAGCAGTACTTC	CASSRAGYEQYF	.	TRBJ2-7	TRBV6-2/TRBV6-3	.
TGTGCCAGCAGTTTCGACGCGAACACTGAAGCTTTCTTT	CASSFDANTEAFF	.	TRBJ1-1	TRBV12-3/TRBV12-4	.
TGTGCCAGTAGCCGGGACAAAGGCCCCGGGGGCTATGGCTACACCTTC	CASSRDKGPGGYGYTF	many	TRBJ1-2	TRBV19	.
TGTGCCAGCAGGCCTGGGGGAGCTAACTATGGCTACACCTTC	CASRPGGANYGYTF	.	TRBJ1-2	TRBV28	.
TGTGCCAGCAGTTTATCTGGACAGATATACACCTTC	CASSLSGQIYTF	once	TRBJ1-2	TRBV28	.
TGTGCCAGCCAATTTACTTTGGGCAGAACTAATGAAAAACTGTTTTTT	CASQFTLGRTNEKLFF	.	TRBJ1-4	TRBV28	.
TGTGCCAGCAGTGCAGGGGGGAACTATGGCTACACCTTC	CASSAGGNYGYTF	once	TRBJ1-2	TRBV28	TRBD1
TGTGCCAGCAGTGGCATGGGCGCAGGGGGCAATCAGCCCCAGCATTTT	CASSGMGAGGNQPQHF	.	TRBJ1-5	TRBV25-1	.
TGTGCTAGTGGCCCCCCGAGGGGGGGATACACTGAAGCTTTCTTT	CASGPPRGGYTEAFF	.	TRBJ1-1	TRBV12-5	.
TGTGCCAGCAGCGGACCCGGGACTAGCGGGACCAGGGTCTACAATGAGCAGTTCTTC	CASSGPGTSGTRVYNEQFF	.	TRBJ2-1	TRBV9	TRBD2
TGCGCCAGCAGCCACTTGTCTGAGGCCGCGGAAGCTTTCTTT	CASSHLSEAAEAFF	.	TRBJ1-1	TRBV4-3	.
TGCGCCAGCAGCCCGGACCCGGTGGGTGAAAAACTGTTTTTT	CASSPDPVGEKLFF	.	TRBJ1-4	TRBV5-1	.
TGCGCCAGCAGCCGAGTAATCCAAGAGACCCAGTACTTC	CASSRVIQETQYF	once	TRBJ2-5	TRBV5-1	.
TGTGCCTTTGGGACAGAACGCTCCTACGAGCAGTACTTC	CAFGTERSYEQYF	few	TRBJ2-7	TRBV30	TRBD1
TGTGCCAGCAGCCAAGCCTTAGGGGCGGGGAATCAGCCCCAGCATTTT	CASSQALGAGNQPQHF	.	TRBJ1-5	TRBV3-1/TRBV3-2	.
TGTGCCAGCAGCTTAGATAGACAGGCCCACGAGCAGTACTTC	CASSLDRQAHEQYF	.	TRBJ2-7	TRBV11-2	.
TGTGCTAGTGAGGCCTTGGGACAGGGGAGGCGAGGGACTGAAGCTTTCTTT	CASEALGQGRRGTEAFF	.	TRBJ1-1	TRBV12-5	TRBD1
TGTGCCAGCAGTGATCCCGGGACCCGTGCCGACGAGCAGTACTTC	CASSDPGTRADEQYF	.	TRBJ2-7	TRBV2	.
TGTGCCAGCAGCCAAGATATCGGGGATCCAGCCTACAATGAGCAGTTCTTC	CASSQDIGDPAYNEQFF	.	TRBJ2-1	TRBV3-1/TRBV3-2	.
TGTGCCAGTACGACAGGGCCCTACGAGCAGTACTTC	CASTTGPYEQYF	.	TRBJ2-7	TRBV11-2	TRBD1
TGTGCCAGCAGCTTAGAAATTCGGCTAGGAGAAAATGAGCAGTTCTTC	CASSLEIRLGENEQFF	few	TRBJ2-1	TRBV11-3	.
TGCGCCAGCAGCATAGACAGGGACGGGGGCTACACCTTC	CASSIDRDGGYTF	.	TRBJ1-2	TRBV5-1	TRBD1
TGTGCCTGGACCCTCCTCGAAGCCTATGGCTACACCTTC	CAWTLLEAYGYTF	.	TRBJ1-2	TRBV30	.
TGTGCCAGCAGCTCCCACCAGGTTAGGTTCTTC	CASSSHQVRFF	.	TRBJ2-1	TRBV7-9	.
TGCAGTGCTAGTTTCGGGATAGGGGCCCTTCAAGAGACCCAGTACTTC	CSASFGIGALQETQYF	.	TRBJ2-5	TRBV20-1	.
TGTGCCAGCAGTGCGGACCTTCGGGGCTACACCTTC	CASSADLRGYTF	.	TRBJ1-2	TRBV6-1	.
TGTGCCAGCAGTCCTCGACAGGGCCACTATGGCTACACCTTC	CASSPRQGHYGYTF	.	TRBJ1-2	TRBV7-2	TRBD1
TGCAGTGCTAGATCAGGAGATGAGCAGTTCTTC	CSARSGDEQFF	few	TRBJ2-1	TRBV20-1	.
TGTGCCAGCAGTTTAGACAGGAATGAAAAACTGTTTTTT	CASSLDRNEKLFF	.	TRBJ1-4	TRBV28	.
TGTGCCAGCAGTTTAGCGGACTTGTGGCAGTACTTC	CASSLADLWQYF	once	TRBJ2-7	TRBV28	.